The source of this TCR beta chain is a study of regulatory T cells in long-lasting Graves disease. General observations from the study: Less diverse TCR repertoires were seen in persistent Graves' patients than in newly diagnosed ones. Persistent patients shared 2,500 to 3,000 public clonotypes among themselves. Newly diagnosed patients shared fewer, at about 890.

This CDR3 is 15 amino acids long. The J segment lost 7 bases and the V segment lost 0 bases, leaving 8 bases of the junction unmatched. Germline CDR1 is LNHNV and CDR2 is YYDKDF (reference sequence). Time point of the sample: persistent/refractory GD, antithyroid drugs over 5 years with positive TRAb. PBMC RNA was the source of the TCR library. This clonotype occurred a few times. As yet, its antigen is unknown. Arm-PCR of CDR3 regions and iRepertoire HTBI primers were used to build TCR beta libraries. MiXCR was run by TCRdb on the multiplex PCR reads, yielding one entry per CDR3 protein. In the table there are hundreds of thousands of distinct CDR3 sequences, approximately 29% of which are singletons.

The chain couples TRBV15 to TRBJ1-1; 7 bases map to TRBD1. The source material was peripheral blood mononuclear cells (PBMCs), sampled when the disease was refractory, from a patient treated with antithyroid drugs. This receptor was obtained from a female donor with Graves disease. CDR3 amino acids: CATSRDQAGGVEAFF. Written as DNA, the CDR3 is TGTGCCACCAGCAGAGATCAGGCAGGGGGTGTTGAAGCTTTCTTT.